The present T cell receptor beta chain was sequenced within a study of T cell responses to AZD1222 COVID-19 vaccine. In the study overall: Second-dose groups at about 4 or about 12 weeks were pooled.

Overall study results and limits: CD4 TCRs associated with vaccination spanned spike, dominating at 160-218 and 743-854. After two AZD1222 doses, spike-specific TCR breadth and depth rose versus day 0. Clonal diversity may have been underestimated, and the donors were mostly white British, with more females than males.

In this sample, this clone turned up once. Its specificity is unknown. Germline V CDR1 and CDR2: MRHNA, SNTAGT. Trimming pared 0 bases from V and 8 bases from J, leaving 11 bases between. This CDR3 spans 14 amino acids. Repertoires were generated with immunoSEQ multiplex PCR, while TCRdb's copy carries only in-frame clones and drops some. This sample has 90,000 to 100,000 clones, with roughly 90% found just once. The chain links TRBV6-4 to TRBJ2-1; D is perhaps TRBD1 or TRBD2 (7 bases each). This TCR was recovered from an adult in good health. The source material was peripheral blood, sampled on day 0 of AZD1222 vaccination. The CDR3 protein is CASSDSGGGDEQFF. The DNA for the CDR3 is TGTGCCAGCAGTGACTCGGGAGGGGGCGATGAGCAGTTCTTC.